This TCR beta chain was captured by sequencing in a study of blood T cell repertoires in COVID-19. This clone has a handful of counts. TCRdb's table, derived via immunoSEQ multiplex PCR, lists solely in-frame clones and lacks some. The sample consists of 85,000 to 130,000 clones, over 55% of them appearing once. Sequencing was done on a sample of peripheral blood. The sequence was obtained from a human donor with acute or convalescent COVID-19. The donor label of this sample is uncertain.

The CDR3 spells CASSSGLGQPQHF. The CDR3, as DNA: TGTGCCAGCAGTTCAGGGTTGGGTCAGCCCCAGCATTTT. The chain uses TRBV12-3 or TRBV12-4 and TRBJ1-5; TRBD1 might be the D (5 bases). The V end was cut by 4 bases, the J end by 6 bases, with 10 bases between. The CDR3 loop spans 13 amino acids.